The 27 T cell receptor gamma chains presented below share a single source sample, sequenced in a study of intestinal T cells in coeliac disease. Using approximately 220 ng of biopsy DNA, TRG was amplified with LymphoTrack primers. TCRdb made new clone calls on the multiplex PCR reads using CATT. The table records approximately 1,300 gamma-chain clones, 44% of them present only once. For each case, the template was genomic DNA from ten approximately 5-µm formalin-fixed paraffin-embedded scrolls. Sequencing was performed on a duodenal biopsy. These receptors originate from a human donor with celiac disease.

This chain uses TRGV8 with TRGJ1 or TRGJ2. The CDR3 is made up of 22 amino acids. Germline lookup yields CDR1 VENAVY and CDR2 YDSYNSRV. J was trimmed by 0 bases and V by 5 bases; bases with no gene match: 31. The CDR3 DNA follows: TGTGCCACCTGGGTTTTTGAGTCCCCGACCCTTGGAGCTGGGGAGAATTATTATAAGAAACTCTTT. Its translation is CATWVFESPTLGAGENYYKKLF.

This clone was seen more than once but under ten times. V usage is TRGV3 and J usage is TRGJ1 or TRGJ2. V was clipped by 7 bases and J by 3 bases; unmatched bases: 0. CDR1 is VTNTFY and CDR2 is YDVSTARD in the germline V gene (reference sequence). This CDR3 region has 10 residues. The CDR3 DNA reads TGTGCCACCTGTTATTATAAGAAACTCTTT. Its translation: CATCYYKKLF.

The chain links TRGV8 to TRGJ1 or TRGJ2. V dropped 5 bases and J dropped 11; count of bases not matched to a gene: 12. CDR3 length: 12 residues. Germline CDR1 reads VENAVY; CDR2 reads YDSYNSRV. The CDR3: CATWATRGQKLF. CDR3 DNA: TGTGCCACCTGGGCTACCCGGGGGCAGAAACTCTTT.

This clone has a handful of counts. The chain links TRGV10 to TRGJ1 or TRGJ2. TRGV10 is recorded as an ORF, its role being uncertain. The CDR3 covers 12 residues. Germline trimming cut 8 bases from V and 10 bases from J; bases unmatched to any gene: 12. CDR3 sequence (DNA): TGTGCTGCGTGGGATCCAGAACGGAAGAAACTCTTT. Its translation: CAAWDPERKKLF.

A note on this clone: Just one base apart from a much larger clone, this may be a read error. V gene TRGV5 combines with J gene TRGJ1 or TRGJ2. This CDR3 is built from 13 residues. Germline lookup yields CDR1 VINAFY and CDR2 YDVSNSKD. The CDR3 spells CATRDRIYYKKLF. The CDR3 DNA reads TGTGCCACCCGGGACAGGATTTATTATAAGAAACTCTTT.

This chain joins TRGV11 and TRGJ1 or TRGJ2. TRGV11 has ORF status, its function being uncertain. This CDR3 region has 17 residues. V dropped 0 bases and J dropped 3; count of bases not matched to a gene: 11. The CDR3 spells CACWIRHLRMTYYKKLF. The DNA for the CDR3 is TGTGCCTGCTGGATTAGGCACCTCCGGATGACTTATTATAAGAAACTCTTT.

The genes are TRGV3 and TRGJ1 or TRGJ2. The V segment lost 1 base and the J segment 7 bases; nucleotides outside the gene matches: 10. This CDR3 region has 14 residues. From germline, CDR1 is VTNTFY and CDR2 YDVSTARD (reference sequence). The DNA of the CDR3 is TGTGCCACCTGGGACAGACCTGCGGGGTATAAGAAACTCTTT. Translated: CATWDRPAGYKKLF.

This clone turned up a few times. The V gene is TRGV9, the J gene TRGJP1. Unmatched junction bases numbered 2, after V lost 0 bases and J lost 1 base. The CDR3 is made up of 15 amino acids. Germline values: CDR1 GITISATS, CDR2 ISYDGTV (reference sequence). This CDR3 is CALWEVSTTGWFKIF. The CDR3 nucleotides read TGTGCCTTGTGGGAGGTGAGTACCACTGGTTGGTTCAAGATATTT.

The rearrangement links TRGV9 to TRGJ1 or TRGJ2. The CDR3 has 14 residues. Unmatched junction bases numbered 12, after V lost 6 bases and J lost 4 bases. CDR1 is GITISATS, CDR2 ISYDGTV, per germline (reference sequence). The CDR3 nucleotides are TGTGCCTTGTGGAGGCCGATCGCATATTATAAGAAACTCTTT. Its protein is CALWRPIAYYKKLF.

The chain combines TRGV2 with TRGJ1 or TRGJ2. V lost 1 base to trimming and J lost 10 bases; unmatched junction nucleotides: 7. Germline V CDR1 and CDR2: EGSNGY, YDSYNSKV. The CDR3 totals 12 residues. The CDR3 region has the DNA TGTGCCACCTGGGACGGTAAGGGGAAGAAACTCTTT. This sequence encodes CATWDGKGKKLF.

J is TRGJ1 or TRGJ2 and V is TRGV2. The CDR3 is 15 amino acids. The J segment lost 10 bases and the V segment lost 0 bases, leaving 15 bases of the junction unmatched. Germline CDR1 is EGSNGY and CDR2 is YDSYNSKV. The CDR3 nucleotides are TGTGCCACCTGGGACGGGCAGGGCAATAATAAAAAGAAACTCTTT. Its protein product is CATWDGQGNNKKKLF.

The V gene is TRGV11, the J gene TRGJ1 or TRGJ2. TRGV11 carries the ORF label, with uncertain function. Germline trimming cut 0 bases from V and 7 bases from J; bases unmatched to any gene: 12. The CDR3 covers 16 residues. The CDR3 is CACWIRHPFSYYKKLF. The CDR3, as DNA: TGTGCCTGCTGGATTAGGCACCCTTTTAGTTACTATAAGAAACTCTTT.

This clone has more than one count but fewer than ten. The J gene is TRGJP1, the V gene TRGV2. The ends lost 0 bases at V and 1 base at J; junction bases unmatched: 2. The CDR3 is made up of 15 amino acids. Per germline, CDR1 EGSNGY and CDR2 YDSYNSKV. Here the CDR3 reads CATWDGPTTGWFKIF. The CDR3 DNA follows: TGTGCCACCTGGGACGGGCCTACCACTGGTTGGTTCAAGATATTT.

This clone is large (0.1 to 1%) in the sample. Other DNA sequences in this sample translate to the same CDR3. This sequence joins TRGV2 and TRGJ1 or TRGJ2. This CDR3 is 13 amino acids long. Trimming removed 1 base from V and 3 bases from J; junction bases left unmatched: 3. CDR1 and CDR2 (germline): EGSNGY, YDSYNSKV. CDR3 sequence (DNA): TGTGCCACCTGGGACGGCCTTTATTATAAGAAACTCTTT. It codes for CATWDGLYYKKLF.

In this sample, this clone turned up a few times. The gene calls are TRGV4 and TRGJ1 or TRGJ2. Germline CDR1 EGSTGY, CDR2 YDSYTSSV. V was pared by 0 bases and J by 4 bases, with 9 bases of the junction left unmatched. The CDR3 covers 15 residues. This CDR3 is CATWDGSRPYYKKLF. For the CDR3, the DNA is TGTGCCACCTGGGATGGGAGCCGTCCCTATTATAAGAAACTCTTT.

The chain has TRGV2 and TRGJ1 or TRGJ2. Per germline, CDR1 EGSNGY and CDR2 YDSYNSKV. CDR3 length: 13 residues. With 0 bases clipped from V and 13 bases from J, the junction kept 12 bases outside the gene matches. The CDR3 sequence is CATWDGRGIRKLF. CDR3 sequence (DNA): TGTGCCACCTGGGACGGGCGGGGTATAAGAAAACTCTTT.

V is TRGV2 and J is TRGJ1 or TRGJ2. Germline CDR1 EGSNGY, CDR2 YDSYNSKV. CDR3 length: 13 residues. J was trimmed by 7 bases and V by 0 bases; bases with no gene match: 6. This chain's CDR3 is CATWDGLGYKKLF. Here the CDR3 DNA reads TGTGCCACCTGGGACGGGCTAGGGTATAAGAAACTCTTT.

V gene TRGV3 combines with J gene TRGJ1 or TRGJ2. CDR1 and CDR2 from the germline V gene are VTNTFY and YDVSTARD (reference sequence). Unmatched junction bases numbered 3, after V lost 2 bases and J lost 11 bases. CDR3 length equals 10 residues. CDR3 DNA sequence: TGTGCCACCTGGGACAACGAGAAACTCTTT. Its protein is CATWDNEKLF.

V and J are TRGV8 and TRGJP2. V shed 3 bases, J shed 8 bases, and the junction held 3 bases outside the gene matches. Looked up from germline, CDR1 is VENAVY and CDR2 is YDSYNSRV. This CDR3 is built from 12 residues. This CDR3 reads CATWDPDWIKTF. CDR3 nucleotides: TGTGCCACCTGGGATCCAGATTGGATCAAGACGTTT.

This clone was recorded a few times. This chain connects TRGV2 to TRGJP1. With V trimmed by 4 bases and J by 1 base, 0 bases remained unmatched. From germline, CDR1 is EGSNGY and CDR2 YDSYNSKV. The CDR3 spans 13 residues. The CDR3 sequence is CATWDTTGWFKIF. The DNA of the CDR3 is TGTGCCACCTGGGATACCACTGGTTGGTTCAAGATATTT.

V and J are TRGV4 and TRGJ1 or TRGJ2. Germline loops: CDR1 EGSTGY, CDR2 YDSYTSSV. The length of the CDR3 is 11 residues. The V segment lost 1 base and the J segment 13 bases; nucleotides outside the gene matches: 7. CDR3 sequence: CATWDGEGKLF. The CDR3 DNA reads TGTGCCACCTGGGATGGTGAGGGAAAACTCTTT.

V is TRGV9 and J is TRGJ1 or TRGJ2. CDR1 and CDR2 (germline): GITISATS, ISYDGTV (reference sequence). The CDR3 spans 11 residues. The junction had 7 bases not matched to a gene; V was cut back by 4 bases and J by 10 bases. The CDR3 DNA follows: TGTGCCTTGTGGGACCTAAAAAAGAAACTCTTT. The encoded protein is CALWDLKKKLF.

The rearrangement joins TRGV10 to TRGJ1 or TRGJ2. TRGV10 is marked as an open reading frame, function uncertain. V shed 8 bases and J 0 bases; nucleotides not matched to a gene: 14. This CDR3 is 16 amino acids long. CDR3 nucleotide sequence: TGTGCTGCGTGGGGATCTGCCCCGATGAATTATTATAAGAAACTCTTT. Its translation: CAAWGSAPMNYYKKLF.

In the case of this clone: Other DNA sequences in this specimen translate into the identical CDR3. The chain combines TRGV2 with TRGJ1 or TRGJ2. Looked up from germline, CDR1 is EGSNGY and CDR2 is YDSYNSKV. CDR3 length equals 16 residues. J was trimmed by 6 bases and V by 3 bases; bases with no gene match: 17. The CDR3 sequence is CATWDCTNVGFYKKLF. CDR3 nucleotides: TGTGCCACCTGGGACTGTACCAATGTGGGGTTTTATAAGAAACTCTTT.

On this clone: Just one base apart from a much larger clone, this may be a read error. Distinct nucleotide sequences in the sample also encode this CDR3. The V call is TRGV9, the J call TRGJ1 or TRGJ2. The germline CDR1 and CDR2 sequences are GITISATS and ISYDGTV (reference sequence). The length of the CDR3 is 13 residues. The CDR3 reads CALWEVYYYKKLF. In DNA, the CDR3 is TGTGCCTTGTGGGAGGTTTATTATTATAAGAAGCTCTTT.

This chain joins TRGV2 and TRGJ1 or TRGJ2. Germline V gene lookup returns CDR1 EGSNGY and CDR2 YDSYNSKV. J lost 3 bases, V lost 5 bases, and 7 bases had no gene match. This CDR3 spans 13 amino acids. The CDR3 DNA follows: TGTGCCACCTGGGGACGGGGTTATTATAAGAAACTCTTT. Residues: CATWGRGYYKKLF.

This clone was recorded only once. The chain employs TRGV4 and TRGJ1 or TRGJ2. The CDR3 loop spans 13 amino acids. Per germline, CDR1 EGSTGY and CDR2 YDSYTSSV. Trimming took 2 bases from V and 2 from J; bases not matched to a gene: 3. The DNA for the CDR3 is TGTGCCACCTGGGATGCTGATTATTATAAGAAACTCTTT. It specifies CATWDADYYKKLF.